The present T cell receptor beta chain was sequenced within a study of CD8 T cells in ankylosing spondylitis. General observations from the study: Before this, some motif variants had been reported in reactive arthritis synovial fluid and blood. What seemed typical of ankylosing spondylitis blood was a TCR beta motif built from several highly homologous variants.

TCRdb redid the calling of the 5' RACE reads with MiXCR, one entry per CDR3 protein. The table records about 250,000 distinct CDR3 sequences, approximately 30% of them present only once. The CDR3 has 13 amino acids. V shed 6 bases and J shed 4 bases, with 12 bases lying between them. Looked up from germline, CDR1 is SEHNR and CDR2 is FQNEAQ (reference sequence). In the case of this clonotype: As yet, its antigen is unknown.

This clonotype was obtained from a male donor with ankylosing spondylitis or in good health (not recorded which). The chain is built from TRBV7-9 and TRBJ2-5; no reliable D call. The material sequenced was blood, either unsorted or a sorted T cell fraction (not recorded which). The CDR3 loop is CASSPPGSETQYF. The CDR3 DNA sequence: TGTGCCAGCAGTCCACCCGGGTCAGAGACCCAGTACTTC. The variable domain in full, with the rest retrieved from reference TRBV7-9 and TRBJ2-5, is DTGVSQNPRHKITKRGQNVTFRCDPISEHNRLYWYRQTLGQGPEFLTYFQNEAQLEKSRLLSDRFSAERPKGSFSTLEIQRTEQGDSAMYLCASSPPGSETQYFGPGTRLLVL.